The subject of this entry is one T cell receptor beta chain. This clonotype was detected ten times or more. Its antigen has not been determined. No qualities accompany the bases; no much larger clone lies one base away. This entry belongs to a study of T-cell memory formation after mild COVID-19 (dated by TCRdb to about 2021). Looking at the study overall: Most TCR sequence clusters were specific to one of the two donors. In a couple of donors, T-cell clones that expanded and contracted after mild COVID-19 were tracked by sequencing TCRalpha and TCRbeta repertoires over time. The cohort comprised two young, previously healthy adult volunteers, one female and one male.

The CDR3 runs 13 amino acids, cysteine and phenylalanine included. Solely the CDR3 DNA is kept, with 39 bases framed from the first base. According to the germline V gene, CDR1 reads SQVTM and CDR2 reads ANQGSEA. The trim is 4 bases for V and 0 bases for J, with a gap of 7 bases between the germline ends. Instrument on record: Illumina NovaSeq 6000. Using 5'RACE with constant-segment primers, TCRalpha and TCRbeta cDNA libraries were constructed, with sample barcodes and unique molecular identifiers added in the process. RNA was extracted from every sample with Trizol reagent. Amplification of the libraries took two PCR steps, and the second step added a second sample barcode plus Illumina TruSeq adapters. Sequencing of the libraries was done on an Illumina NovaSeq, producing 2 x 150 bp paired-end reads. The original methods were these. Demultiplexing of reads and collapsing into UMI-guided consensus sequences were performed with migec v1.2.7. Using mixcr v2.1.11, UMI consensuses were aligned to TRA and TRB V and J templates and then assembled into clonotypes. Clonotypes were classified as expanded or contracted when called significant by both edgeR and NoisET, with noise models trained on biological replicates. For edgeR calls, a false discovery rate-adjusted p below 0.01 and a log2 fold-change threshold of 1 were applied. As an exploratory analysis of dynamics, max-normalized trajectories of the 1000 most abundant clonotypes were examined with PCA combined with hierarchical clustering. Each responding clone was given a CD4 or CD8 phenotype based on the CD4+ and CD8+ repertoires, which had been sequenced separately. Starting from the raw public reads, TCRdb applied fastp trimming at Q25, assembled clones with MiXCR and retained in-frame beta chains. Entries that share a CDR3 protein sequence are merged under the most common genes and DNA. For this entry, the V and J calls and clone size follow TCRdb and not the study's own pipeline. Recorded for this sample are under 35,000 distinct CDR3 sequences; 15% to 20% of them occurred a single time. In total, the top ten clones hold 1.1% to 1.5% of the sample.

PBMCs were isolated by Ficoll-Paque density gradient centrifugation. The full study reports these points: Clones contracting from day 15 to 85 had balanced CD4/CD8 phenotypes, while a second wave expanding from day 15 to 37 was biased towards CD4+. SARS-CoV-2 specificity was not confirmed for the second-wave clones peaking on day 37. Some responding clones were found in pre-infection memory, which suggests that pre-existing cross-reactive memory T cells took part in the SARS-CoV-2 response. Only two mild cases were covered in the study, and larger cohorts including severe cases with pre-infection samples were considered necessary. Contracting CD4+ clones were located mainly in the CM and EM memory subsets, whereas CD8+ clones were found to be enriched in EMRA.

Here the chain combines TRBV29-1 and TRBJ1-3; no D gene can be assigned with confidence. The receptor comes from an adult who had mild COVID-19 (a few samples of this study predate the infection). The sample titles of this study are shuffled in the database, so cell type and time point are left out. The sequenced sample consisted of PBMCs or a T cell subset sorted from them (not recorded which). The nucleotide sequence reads TGCAGCGTTGGAGGCTCCTCTGGAAACACCATATATTTT. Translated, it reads CSVGGSSGNTIYF.